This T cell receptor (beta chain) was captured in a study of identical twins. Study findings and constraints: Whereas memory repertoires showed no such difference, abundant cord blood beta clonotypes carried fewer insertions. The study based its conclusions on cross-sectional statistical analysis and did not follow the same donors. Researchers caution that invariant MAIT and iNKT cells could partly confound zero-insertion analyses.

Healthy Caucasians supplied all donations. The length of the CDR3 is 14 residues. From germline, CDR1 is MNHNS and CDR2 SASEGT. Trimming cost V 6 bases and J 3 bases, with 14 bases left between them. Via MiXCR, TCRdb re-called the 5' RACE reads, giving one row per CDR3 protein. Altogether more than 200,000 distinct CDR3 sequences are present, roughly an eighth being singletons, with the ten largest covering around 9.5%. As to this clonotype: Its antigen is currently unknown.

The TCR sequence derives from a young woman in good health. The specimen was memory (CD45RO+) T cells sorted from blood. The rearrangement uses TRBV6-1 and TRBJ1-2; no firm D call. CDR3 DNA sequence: TGTGCCAGCAGGCCGGCAGGCGCTTACTATGGCTACACCTTC. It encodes CASRPAGAYYGYTF.